This TCR beta chain is drawn from a study of T cells after yellow fever vaccination. General study points: In post-booster samples, most primary-vaccination clones reappeared (about 96% CD4, around 87% CD8).

The germline CDR1 and CDR2 sequences are MNHEY and SVGAGI. V trimming: 4 bases; J trimming: 2 bases; junction bases outside the gene matches: 2. The CDR3 length is 15 residues. This clonotype was detected ten times or more. Its target is not known. Generation of TCR cDNA used 5'RACE template switching (which added a universal primer site and UMIs). Each CDR3 protein gets one entry after TCRdb re-called the 5' RACE reads with MiXCR. Here the sample spans about 310,000 distinct CDR3 sequences, 3.6% being singletons. This clonotype was sampled from a man aged 18 to 30 who received the YFV17D yellow fever vaccine. V is TRBV6-5 and J is TRBJ1-4, with 9 bases matching TRBD1. The starting material was PBMCs, obtained on the day of the yellow fever booster vaccination. This chain's CDR3 is CASSLDRGTNEKLFF. DNA of the CDR3: TGTGCCAGCAGTTTGGACAGGGGTACTAATGAAAAACTGTTTTTT.